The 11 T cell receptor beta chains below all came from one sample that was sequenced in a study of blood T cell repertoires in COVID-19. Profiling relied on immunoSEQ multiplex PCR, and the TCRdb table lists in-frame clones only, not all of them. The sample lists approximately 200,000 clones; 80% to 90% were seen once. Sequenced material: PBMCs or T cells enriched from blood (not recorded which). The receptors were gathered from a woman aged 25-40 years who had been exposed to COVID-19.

The CDR3: CAISGGQVYEQYF. CDR3 coding DNA: TGTGCCATCAGTGGAGGACAGGTCTACGAGCAGTACTTC. The chain combines TRBV10-3 with TRBJ2-7; 7 nucleotides agree with TRBD1. The germline V gene encodes CDR1 ENHRY and CDR2 SYGVKD. The J segment lost 3 bases and the V segment lost 4 bases, leaving 3 bases of the junction unmatched. CDR3 length equals 13 residues.

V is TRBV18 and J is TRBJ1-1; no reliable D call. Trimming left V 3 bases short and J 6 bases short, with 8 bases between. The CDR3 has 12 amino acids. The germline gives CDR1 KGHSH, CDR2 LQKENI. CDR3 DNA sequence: TGTGCCAGCTCACCTAACAGAGCTGAAGCTTTCTTT. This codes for CASSPNRAEAFF.

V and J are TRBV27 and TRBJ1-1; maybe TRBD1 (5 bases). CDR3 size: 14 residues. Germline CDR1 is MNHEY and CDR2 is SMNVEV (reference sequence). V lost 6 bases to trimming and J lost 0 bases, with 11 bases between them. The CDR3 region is CASSLQDMNTEAFF. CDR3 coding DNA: TGTGCCAGCAGCCTACAGGATATGAACACTGAAGCTTTCTTT.

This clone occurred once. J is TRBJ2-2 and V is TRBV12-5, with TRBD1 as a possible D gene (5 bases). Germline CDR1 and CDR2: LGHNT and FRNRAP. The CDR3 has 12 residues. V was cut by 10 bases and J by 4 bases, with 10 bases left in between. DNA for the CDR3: TGTGCTACCAGGGTTTTCACCGGGGAGCTGTTTTTT. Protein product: CATRVFTGELFF.

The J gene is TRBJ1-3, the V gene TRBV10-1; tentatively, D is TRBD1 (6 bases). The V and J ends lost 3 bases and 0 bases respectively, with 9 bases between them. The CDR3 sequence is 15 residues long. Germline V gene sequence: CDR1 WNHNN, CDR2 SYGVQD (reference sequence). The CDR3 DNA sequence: TGCGCCAGCAGTGAACAGGGCCTCTCTGGAAACACCATATATTTT. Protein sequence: CASSEQGLSGNTIYF.

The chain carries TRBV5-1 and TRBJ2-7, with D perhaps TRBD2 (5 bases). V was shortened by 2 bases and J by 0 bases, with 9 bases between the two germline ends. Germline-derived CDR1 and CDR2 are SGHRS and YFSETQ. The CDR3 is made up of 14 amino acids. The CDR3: CASSFRGTSYEQYF. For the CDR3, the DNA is TGCGCCAGCAGCTTTCGGGGAACCTCCTACGAGCAGTACTTC.

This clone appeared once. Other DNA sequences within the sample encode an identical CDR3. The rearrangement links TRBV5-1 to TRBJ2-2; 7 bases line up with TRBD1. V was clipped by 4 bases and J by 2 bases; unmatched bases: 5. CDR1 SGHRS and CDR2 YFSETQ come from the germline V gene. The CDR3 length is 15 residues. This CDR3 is CASSLRTGNTGELFF. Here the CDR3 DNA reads TGCGCCAGCAGCCTGAGGACAGGAAACACCGGGGAGCTGTTTTTT.

The CDR3 DNA sequence: TGTGCCAGCAGTGAAGGAGACAGGGGGTTCACCTACGAGCAGTACTTC. The encoded protein is CASSEGDRGFTYEQYF. The V gene is TRBV6-1, the J gene TRBJ2-7; TRBD1 matches at 9 bases. This CDR3 is built from 16 residues. Germline CDR1 MNHNS, CDR2 SASEGT. The V segment lost 1 base and the J segment 2 bases; nucleotides outside the gene matches: 6.

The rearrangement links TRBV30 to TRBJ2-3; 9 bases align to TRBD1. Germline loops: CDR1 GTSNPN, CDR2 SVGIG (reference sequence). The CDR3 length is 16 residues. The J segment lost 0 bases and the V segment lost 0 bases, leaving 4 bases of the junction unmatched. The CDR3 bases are TGTGCCTGGAGTGTTGGAGGGACAGGGAGCACAGATACGCAGTATTTT. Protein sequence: CAWSVGGTGSTDTQYF. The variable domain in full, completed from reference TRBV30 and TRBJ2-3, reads SQTIHQWPATLVQPVGSPLSLECTVEGTSNPNLYWYRQAAGRGLQLLFYSVGIGQISSEVPQNLSASRPQDRQFILSSKKLLLSDSGFYLCAWSVGGTGSTDTQYFGPGTRLTVL.

The CDR3 spells CASSQVPQAAYGYTF. In nucleotides, the CDR3 is TGCGCCAGCAGCCAAGTCCCGCAGGCCGCTTATGGCTACACCTTC. This rearrangement joins TRBV4-1 to TRBJ1-2; no clear D. V was clipped by 1 base and J by 5 bases, with 14 bases between them. The CDR3 has 15 residues. Looked up from germline, CDR1 is MGHRA and CDR2 is YSYEKL.

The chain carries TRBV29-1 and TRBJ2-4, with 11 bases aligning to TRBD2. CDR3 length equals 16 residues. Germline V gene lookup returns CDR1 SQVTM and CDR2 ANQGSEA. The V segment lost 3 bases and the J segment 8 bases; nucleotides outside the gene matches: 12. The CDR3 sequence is CSVELAGGPRVDIQYF. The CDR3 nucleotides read TGCAGCGTTGAGTTAGCGGGAGGGCCGCGGGTAGACATTCAGTACTTC.